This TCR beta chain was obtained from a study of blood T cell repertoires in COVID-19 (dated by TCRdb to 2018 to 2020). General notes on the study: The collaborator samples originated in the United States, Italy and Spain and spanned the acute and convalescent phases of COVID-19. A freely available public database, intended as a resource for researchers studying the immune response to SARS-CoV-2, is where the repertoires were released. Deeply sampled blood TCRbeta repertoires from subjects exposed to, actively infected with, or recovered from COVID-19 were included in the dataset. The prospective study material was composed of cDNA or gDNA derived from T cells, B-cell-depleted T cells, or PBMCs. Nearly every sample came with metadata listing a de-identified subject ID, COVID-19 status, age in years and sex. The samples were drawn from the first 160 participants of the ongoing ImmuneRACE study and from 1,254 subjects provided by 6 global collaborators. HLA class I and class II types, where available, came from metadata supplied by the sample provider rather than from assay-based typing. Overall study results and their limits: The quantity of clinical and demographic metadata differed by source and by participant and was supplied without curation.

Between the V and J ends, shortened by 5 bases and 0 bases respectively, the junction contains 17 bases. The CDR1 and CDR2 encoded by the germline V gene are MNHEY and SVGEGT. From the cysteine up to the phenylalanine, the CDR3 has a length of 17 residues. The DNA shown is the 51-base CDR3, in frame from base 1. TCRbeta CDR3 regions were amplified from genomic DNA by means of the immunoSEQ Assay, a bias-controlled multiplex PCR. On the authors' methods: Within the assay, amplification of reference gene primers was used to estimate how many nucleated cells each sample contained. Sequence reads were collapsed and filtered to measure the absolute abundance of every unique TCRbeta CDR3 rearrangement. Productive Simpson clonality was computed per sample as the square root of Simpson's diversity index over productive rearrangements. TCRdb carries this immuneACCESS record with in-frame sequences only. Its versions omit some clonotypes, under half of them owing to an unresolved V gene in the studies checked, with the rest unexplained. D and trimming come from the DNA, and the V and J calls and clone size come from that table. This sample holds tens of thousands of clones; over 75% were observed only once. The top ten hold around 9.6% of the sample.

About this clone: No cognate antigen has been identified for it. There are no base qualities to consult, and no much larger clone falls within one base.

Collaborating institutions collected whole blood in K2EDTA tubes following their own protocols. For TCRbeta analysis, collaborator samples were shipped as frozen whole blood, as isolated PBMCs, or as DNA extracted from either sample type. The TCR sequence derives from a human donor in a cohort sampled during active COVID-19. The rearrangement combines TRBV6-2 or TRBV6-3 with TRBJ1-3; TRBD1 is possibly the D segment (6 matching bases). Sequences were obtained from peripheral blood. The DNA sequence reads TGTGCCAGCAGTAACAACCCACAGGGCAGCTCTGGAAACACCATATATTTT. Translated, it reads CASSNNPQGSSGNTIYF.